This TCR beta chain was profiled in a study of blood T cells in healthy people across ages (dated by TCRdb to the mid-2010s). Notes on the research overall: In model experiments, template switching captured about one uniquely barcoded TCR beta cDNA molecule for every two T cells. Using deep sequencing normalized with unique cDNA molecular identifiers, the study measured how TCR beta repertoire diversity changes with age. The donors were divided into four age groups: young (average about 15 years), middle-aged (approximately 41), aged (around 59) and long-lived (roughly 88). To avoid experimental bias, donors of different ages were distributed randomly across sequencing lanes. Two additional independent replicas of 1 million unique cDNA reads from the same blood draw were analyzed for two donors (one aged 18 to 30 and one aged 80 or older).

The library came from 5' RACE. The sequencer was an Illumina HiSeq 2500. A second PCR of about 7 to 12 cycles was run with a J-beta primer mix and a sample-barcoded 5' primer. A template-switch 5' adaptor carrying 12 random nucleotides introduced a unique molecular identifier onto each TCR beta cDNA molecule. Each sample yielded at least 3 million CDR3-containing paired-end reads. The Mint cDNA synthesis kit, primed by a TRBC-specific oligonucleotide, was used to synthesize first-strand cDNA from all RNA. After uracil-DNA glycosylase treatment, a first 18-cycle PCR used universal primers M1SS and BC2_uni_R on all cDNA. Turning to the authors' computational methods: Each sample was normalized by randomly selecting 1 million high-quality reads, each carrying a distinct molecular identifier. Reads with shared molecular identifiers were discarded instead of being binned into consensus sequences. MiTCR, with a Q25 quality threshold and the strictest error-elimination algorithm, was used for CDR3 identification, clonotype clustering and error correction. Lower-bound total TCR beta diversity was estimated with a nonparametric unseen species model using Euler transformation. In TCRdb, the public reads were trimmed at Q25 with fastp and aligned with MiXCR, with productive beta chains retained. Each CDR3 protein gets just one entry, which takes the most common genes and DNA from the rows behind it. Here the V and J calls rest on TCRdb's processing, not on the authors' analysis. This sample has over a million distinct CDR3 sequences in its table, and roughly 64% of those were observed once. The top ten hold 6.7% of the sample.

The donors were roughly 39 Caucasian individuals from Russia, aged roughly 6 to 90 years, who were systemically healthy. Each donor gave 9.5 to 10 milliliters of peripheral blood, drawn into EDTA-treated Vacutainer tubes. Ficoll-Paque density-gradient centrifugation was used to isolate PBMCs, with at least 6.5 million per sample. Trizol reagent was used to extract total RNA from the PBMCs, yielding at least 6 micrograms per sample. The percentages of naive CD45RAhigh/CD27high T cells were determined by flow cytometry on a PBMC aliquot from every donor. As regards this clonotype: Its antigen remains unidentified. The input lacks base qualities; no much larger clone sits a single base away.

CDR1 and CDR2, per the germline V gene (reference sequence), are DFQATT and SNEGSKA. V and J are truncated by 4 bases and 4 bases respectively, leaving an intervening sequence of 10 bases. The CDR3 sequence holds 12 residues, the cysteine and phenylalanine included. The read is trimmed to its CDR3 DNA, 36 bases read in frame from base 1. Beyond this particular receptor, the publication reports: Observed TCR beta diversity per million T cells fell roughly linearly with age, and a significant reduction was already apparent by age around 36. Compared with the aged group, more naive CD4+ T cells, fewer expanded clones and increased TCR diversity were shown by the long-lived group, suggesting age selection. Observed TCR beta diversity correlated strongly with the percentage of naive T cells measured by flow cytometry. Because the CMV infection status of the donors was unknown, age-related changes in expanded clonotypes may potentially have been confounded. Bulk unsorted PBMC profiling prevented conclusive comparison of naive and antigen-experienced compartments. Estimates of total diversity from one million sequenced T cells were regarded as lower bounds and underestimates.

The TCR comes from a man in his late teens or twenties in good health. Input material: blood. The sequence is built from TRBV20-1 and TRBJ2-5; a tentative D match to TRBD1 spans 6 bases. The nucleotide sequence reads TGCAGTGCTACGTTGGGGGCAGAGACCCAGTACTTC. It translates as CSATLGAETQYF.